These 20 T cell receptor beta chains came from one sample sequenced in a study of T-cell memory formation after mild COVID-19 (dated by TCRdb to the early 2020s). The library relied on 5' RACE. Sequencing was performed on an Illumina NovaSeq 6000. Through fastp at Q25 and MiXCR, TCRdb rebuilt clones from the public reads, retaining in-frame beta chains. Each entry merges the rows of one CDR3 protein and shows their most common DNA and genes. The sample table records under 300,000 distinct CDR3 sequences; about 16% of these occur just once. The ten largest account for 3.5% to 4% of the sample. Source material: PBMCs or a T cell subset sorted from them (not recorded which). All receptors derive from a man in his late teens or twenties who had mild COVID-19 (a few samples of this study predate the infection). The sample titles of this study are shuffled in the database, so cell type and time point are left out; the donor was told from shared clones.

This clonotype came up a few times. The chain combines TRBV20-1 with TRBJ2-7, with D perhaps assigned TRBD1 or TRBD2 (7 bases each). V shed 4 bases and J shed 5 bases, with 15 bases lying between them. The CDR3 has 13 amino acids. Germline V gene lookup returns CDR1 DFQATT and CDR2 SNEGSKA (reference sequence). CDR3 sequence: CSATQGGANEQYF. The CDR3 DNA sequence: TGCAGTGCTACCCAGGGGGGGGCGAACGAGCAGTACTTC.

This clonotype has ten or more counts. The rearrangement links TRBV5-4 to TRBJ1-6, with D possibly matching TRBD1 (5 bases). The CDR3 runs to 16 residues. Germline CDR1 reads SGHNT; CDR2 reads YYREEE (reference sequence). Trimming left V 2 bases short and J 5 bases short, with 14 bases between. Written as DNA, the CDR3 is TGTGCCAGCAGCTTATTTGGGGCCCGGAATAATTCACCCCTCCACTTT. Amino acids: CASSLFGARNNSPLHF.

This clonotype was recorded at least ten times. The CDR3 reads CASSLLPDSFEQYF. The CDR3 bases are TGTGCCAGCAGCCTACTTCCTGACAGCTTCGAGCAGTACTTC. The chain combines TRBV7-9 with TRBJ2-7; TRBD1 might be the D (5 bases). CDR1 and CDR2 from the germline V gene are SEHNR and FQNEAQ (reference sequence). With 5 bases removed from V and 6 bases from J, the gap between germline ends came to 17 bases. The CDR3 has 14 amino acids. The full variable domain, rest sourced from reference TRBV7-9 and TRBJ2-7, is DTGVSQNPRHKITKRGQNVTFRCDPISEHNRLYWYRQTLGQGPEFLTYFQNEAQLEKSRLLSDRFSAERPKGSFSTLEIQRTEQGDSAMYLCASSLLPDSFEQYFGPGTRLTVT.

The V call is TRBV7-2, the J call TRBJ1-2; 7 bases map to TRBD1. CDR3 length equals 15 residues. The germline V gene encodes CDR1 SGHTA and CDR2 FQGNSA. The V gene end was trimmed by 1 base and the J gene end by 1 base; junction bases not matched to a gene: 3. The CDR3 protein is CASSLDGQVNYGYTF. CDR3 in DNA: TGTGCCAGCAGCTTAGATGGACAGGTTAACTATGGCTACACCTTC.

The CDR3 here is CASSRGQGASSSYNSPLHF. The CDR3 bases are TGTGCCAGCAGTCGTGGACAGGGGGCGTCGAGCTCCTATAATTCACCCCTCCACTTT. This sequence joins TRBV6-6 and TRBJ1-6; 11 nucleotides align to TRBD1. Germline V gene data show CDR1 as MNHNY and CDR2 as SVGAGI (reference sequence). V gave up 5 bases and J gave up 0 bases; unmatched junction bases: 9. The CDR3 is 19 amino acids.

This clonotype was picked up a small number of times. This chain uses TRBV7-2 with TRBJ2-5, with TRBD2 matching over 8 bases. The V gene's germline CDR1 is SGHTA and CDR2 FQGNSA. CDR3 length: 19 amino acids. With 3 bases clipped from V and 2 bases from J, the junction kept 17 bases outside the gene matches. For the CDR3, the DNA is TGTGCCAGCAGCTTTGGCGTCCCGGGGCGGGGGGCGGCACAAGAGACCCAGTACTTC. Its translation is CASSFGVPGRGAAQETQYF.

The V gene is TRBV27, the J gene TRBJ1-2; 9 nucleotides align to TRBD1. Trimming removed 5 bases from V and 4 bases from J; junction bases left unmatched: 5. The CDR3 consists of 14 residues. Germline V gives CDR1 MNHEY, CDR2 SMNVEV (reference sequence). The chain's CDR3 is CASSTYRGPYGYTF. CDR3 bases: TGTGCCAGCAGTACCTACAGGGGGCCCTATGGCTACACCTTC.

This clonotype was detected a few times. CDR3 nucleotide sequence: TGTGCCAGCAGTTTTGAACTAGCGGGGGATGAGACCCAGTACTTC. Protein product: CASSFELAGDETQYF. The V gene is TRBV12-3 or TRBV12-4, the J gene TRBJ2-5, with TRBD2 identical over 11 bases. The CDR3 covers 15 residues. V dropped 3 bases and J dropped 5; count of bases not matched to a gene: 5.

This clonotype was detected only a few times. This chain connects TRBV30 to TRBJ2-7; D is perhaps TRBD1 (5 bases). Germline CDR1 is GTSNPN and CDR2 is SVGIG (reference sequence). The V end was cut by 2 bases, the J end by 12 bases, with 17 bases between. The CDR3 extends over 12 amino acids. The CDR3 spells CAWSFETVYPYF. CDR3 nucleotide sequence: TGTGCCTGGAGTTTCGAGACAGTCTACCCGTACTTC.

V usage is TRBV3-1 and J usage is TRBJ2-1; TRBD1 agrees at 8 bases. Germline V gene data show CDR1 as LGHDT and CDR2 as YNNKEL (reference sequence). Trimming took 4 bases from V and 3 from J; bases not matched to a gene: 8. This CDR3 contains 16 residues. In DNA form, the CDR3 reads TGTGCCAGCAGCCTCGACAGGGGAAGGATCTACAATGAGCAGTTCTTC. This codes for CASSLDRGRIYNEQFF.

A few counts support this clonotype. V usage is TRBV5-1 and J usage is TRBJ2-7; D possibly uses TRBD1 or TRBD2 (5 bases each). The V gene's germline CDR1 is SGHRS and CDR2 YFSETQ. Trimming pared 4 bases from V and 2 bases from J, leaving 16 bases between. The length of the CDR3 is 15 residues. The CDR3: CASSAQTGPTYEQYF. The CDR3 DNA is TGCGCCAGCAGCGCCCAGACGGGGCCAACCTACGAGCAGTACTTC.

A few counts support this clonotype. The chain recombines TRBV7-9 with TRBJ1-2; possibly TRBD1 for D (5 bases). V lost 3 bases and J lost 3, with 14 bases in between. CDR1 is SEHNR, CDR2 FQNEAQ, per germline (reference sequence). The CDR3 length is 15 residues. The CDR3 DNA reads TGTGCCAGCAGCTTGGGTCCGAGAGGGGACTATGGCTACACCTTC. It encodes CASSLGPRGDYGYTF.

The chain uses TRBV7-3 and TRBJ2-3; D is perhaps TRBD1 or TRBD2 (5 bases each). Germline-derived CDR1 and CDR2 are SGHTA and FQGTGA. The CDR3 covers 14 residues. V lost 5 bases and J 0 bases, leaving 9 bases between the germline ends. The CDR3 here is CASSPWDSTDTQYF. The DNA of the CDR3 is TGTGCCAGCAGCCCTTGGGACAGCACAGATACGCAGTATTTT.

This clonotype was found a few times. This chain uses TRBV7-8 with TRBJ2-5; D remains unclear. Trimming pared 3 bases from V and 2 bases from J, leaving 4 bases between. CDR3 length: 12 residues. The germline V gene encodes CDR1 SGHVS and CDR2 FQNEAQ. This CDR3 reads CASSFRQETQYF. The CDR3 DNA sequence: TGTGCCAGCAGCTTTAGGCAAGAGACCCAGTACTTC.

This clonotype was recorded many times. V and J are TRBV28 and TRBJ2-1, with 9 bases that match TRBD2. This CDR3 region has 15 residues. After removal of 6 bases from V and 3 bases from J, the junction contained 6 bases not matched to a gene. Per the germline V gene, CDR1 is MDHEN and CDR2 is SYDVKM. Here the CDR3 reads CASRPSSGVYNEQFF. The DNA for the CDR3 is TGTGCCAGCAGGCCCTCTAGCGGGGTCTACAATGAGCAGTTCTTC.

This clonotype was found many times. At one of its ends the junction is not consistent with the germline gene, which may arise from a read error. This chain links TRBV7-2 with TRBJ2-3, with 9 nucleotides matching TRBD2. The germline gives CDR1 SGHTA, CDR2 FQGNSA. This CDR3 is built from 13 residues. The CDR3 coding sequence is TGTGCCAGCAGCCTAGCGGGGTCAGATACGCAGTATTTT. This encodes CASSLAGSDTQYF.

This clonotype was found a few times. V and J are TRBV6-5 and TRBJ2-6; D gene ambiguous. The germline gives CDR1 MNHEY, CDR2 SVGAGI. V lost 3 bases, J lost 0 bases, and 15 bases lay in between. The CDR3 contains 18 residues. CDR3 nucleotides: TGTGCCAGCAGTTATGGTAGGGCATTTAGCTCTGGGGCCAACGTCCTGACTTTC. Its translation: CASSYGRAFSSGANVLTF.

This clonotype appeared a few times. V is TRBV28 and J is TRBJ1-6; D gene unclear. Germline loops: CDR1 MDHEN, CDR2 SYDVKM. The CDR3 is 14 residues long. V dropped 3 bases and J dropped 11 bases, with 14 bases sitting between them. CDR3 DNA: TGTGCCAGCAGTTTGGAGACCCACAGTACACCCCTCCACTTT. This sequence encodes CASSLETHSTPLHF.

This clonotype came up a few times. The chain joins TRBV3-1 to TRBJ2-7; unclear D gene. V was shortened by 4 bases and J by 3 bases, with 16 bases between the two germline ends. The CDR3 length is 15 residues. Germline-derived CDR1 and CDR2 are LGHDT and YNNKEL (reference sequence). This CDR3 is CASSRTGRADYEQYF. The CDR3, as DNA: TGTGCCAGCAGCCGGACCGGAAGGGCGGACTACGAGCAGTACTTC.

This clonotype was seen a handful of times. The rearrangement links TRBV29-1 to TRBJ1-5, with TRBD1 identical over 7 bases. The CDR3 sequence is 12 residues long. Germline CDR1 and CDR2: SQVTM and ANQGSEA. Unmatched junction bases numbered 3, after V lost 4 bases and J lost 6 bases. Here the CDR3 DNA reads TGCAGCGTTGGGACAGGTCTTCAGCCCCAGCATTTT. It is translated as CSVGTGLQPQHF.